This TCR beta chain stems from a study of blood T cell repertoires in COVID-19. Libraries were prepared by immunoSEQ multiplex PCR; TCRdb keeps only in-frame clonotypes and omits some of them. The table shows 110,000 to 150,000 clones, with 75% to 90% occurring only once. Trimming cost V 6 bases and J 7 bases, with 18 bases left between them. The germline V gene has CDR1 ENHRY and CDR2 SYGVKD. There are 14 residues in the CDR3. The sample was peripheral blood. This chain connects TRBV10-3 to TRBJ1-2; D unclear. This TCR was sampled from a woman at least 80 years old with acute or convalescent COVID-19. CDR3 amino acids: CAISDGNLGGGYTF. The CDR3 DNA sequence: TGTGCCATCAGCGACGGGAACCTGGGAGGTGGCTACACCTTC.